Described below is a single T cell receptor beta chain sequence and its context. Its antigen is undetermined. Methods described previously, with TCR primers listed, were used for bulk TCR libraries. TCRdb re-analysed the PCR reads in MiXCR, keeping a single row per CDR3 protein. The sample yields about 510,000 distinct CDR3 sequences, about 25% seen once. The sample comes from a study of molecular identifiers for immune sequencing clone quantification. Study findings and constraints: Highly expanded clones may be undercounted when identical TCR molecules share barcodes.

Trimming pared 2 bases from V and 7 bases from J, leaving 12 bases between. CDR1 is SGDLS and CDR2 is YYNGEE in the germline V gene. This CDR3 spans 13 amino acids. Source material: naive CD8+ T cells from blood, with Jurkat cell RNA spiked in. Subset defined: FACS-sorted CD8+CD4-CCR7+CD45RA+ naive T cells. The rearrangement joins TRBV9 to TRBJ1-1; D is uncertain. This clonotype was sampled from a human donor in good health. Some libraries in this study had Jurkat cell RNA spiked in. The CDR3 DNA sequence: TGTGCCAGCAGCGTTTCACCCACCAATGAAGCTTTCTTT. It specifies CASSVSPTNEAFF.